The 14 T cell receptor beta chains presented below share a single source sample, sequenced in a study of low-dose radiotherapy and immunotherapy resistance in tumors. TRAV and TRBV primers primed cDNA for both TCRalpha and TCRbeta. TCRs were put through 20 to 25 PCR cycles of amplification with Phusion. A constant-region primer and the V-primer adapter served as the primer pair. TCRdb re-called the reads through MiXCR, storing one row per CDR3 protein. Of 65,000 to 100,000 distinct CDR3 sequences detected, 18% appear once; the ten largest clones hold 2.8%. The time point denotes: before trial treatment. Material: PBMCs, obtained before treatment. These receptors came from a male donor with prostate cancer.

This clonotype has a count of ten or more. This chain links TRBV28 with TRBJ1-5; D gene uncertain. The germline CDR1 and CDR2 sequences are MDHEN and SYDVKM. The CDR3 runs to 12 residues. Deletions cut 7 bases from V and 7 bases from J, with 11 bases between. The CDR3 nucleotides read TGTGCCAGCAACATGGGTGAACAGCCCCAGCATTTT. Translated: CASNMGEQPQHF.

This clonotype has ten or more counts. This chain uses TRBV20-1 with TRBJ1-2; D is perhaps TRBD1 (6 bases). The length of the CDR3 is 15 residues. Germline CDR1 is DFQATT and CDR2 is SNEGSKA (reference sequence). The V end lost 0 bases, the J end lost 8 bases, and 19 bases lay between the germline ends. CDR3 DNA sequence: TGCAGTGCTAGAGAGCCGGGACTTGGAGGGGGGGGCTACACCTTC. Translation gives CSAREPGLGGGGYTF.

This clonotype appeared many times. This sequence joins TRBV15 and TRBJ2-7; D is ambiguous. Germline CDR1 and CDR2: LNHNV and YYDKDF (reference sequence). With 0 bases removed from V and 2 bases from J, the gap between germline ends came to 8 bases. The CDR3 is 14 amino acids. The DNA of the CDR3 is TGTGCCACCAGCAGAGAACCCGGACCCTACGAGCAGTACTTC. This translates into CATSREPGPYEQYF.

This clonotype was seen at least ten times. This chain joins TRBV29-1 and TRBJ1-2; D gene ambiguous. Trimming took 1 base from V and 5 from J, leaving 5 bases between them. Germline loops: CDR1 SQVTM, CDR2 ANQGSEA. The CDR3 is made up of 11 amino acids. The CDR3 sequence is CSVEGGYGYTF. The CDR3 bases are TGCAGCGTTGAAGGGGGTTATGGCTACACCTTC.

V and J are TRBV11-2 and TRBJ2-2, with TRBD1 matching over 8 bases. Germline loops: CDR1 SGHAT, CDR2 FQNNGV. CDR3 length: 15 amino acids. Unmatched junction bases numbered 8, after V lost 5 bases and J lost 6 bases. The DNA of the CDR3 is TGTGCCAGCAGCCCTGGGACAGGTCCAGCCGGGGAGCTGTTTTTT. Protein sequence: CASSPGTGPAGELFF.

This clonotype was counted at least ten times. The chain links TRBV14 to TRBJ2-7; the D gene is possibly TRBD2 (5 bases). The length of the CDR3 is 15 residues. Trimming pared 1 base from V and 2 bases from J, leaving 12 bases between. From germline, CDR1 is SGHDN and CDR2 FVKESK. The CDR3 protein is CASSQVLSGTYEQYF. The DNA for the CDR3 is TGTGCCAGCAGCCAAGTTCTGAGCGGAACCTACGAGCAGTACTTC.

On this clonotype: It may be a read error: a sequence one base away is much more abundant. The chain carries TRBV5-1 and TRBJ1-1; D uncertain. V was cut by 0 bases and J by 0 bases, with 9 bases left in between. This CDR3 contains 15 residues. Germline V gene sequence: CDR1 SGHRS, CDR2 YFSETQ. This CDR3 reads CASSLDPGLNTEAFF. CDR3 bases: TGCGCCAGCAGCTTGGATCCGGGGTTGAACACTGAAGCTTTCTTT.

This clonotype has at least ten counts. J is TRBJ2-5 and V is TRBV20-1, with D perhaps matching TRBD1 or TRBD2 (5 bases each). Trimming removed 7 bases at V and 0 bases at J, with 15 bases between. Germline V gives CDR1 DFQATT, CDR2 SNEGSKA (reference sequence). The CDR3 contains 14 residues. The CDR3 DNA reads TGCAGTGTGGAACCGGGACGCAACCAAGAGACCCAGTACTTC. It yields the protein CSVEPGRNQETQYF.

This clonotype was detected many times. The chain carries TRBV7-2 and TRBJ2-5; no firm D call. CDR3 length equals 15 residues. The germline V gene encodes CDR1 SGHTA and CDR2 FQGNSA. V lost 3 bases, J lost 5 bases, and 16 bases lay in between. CDR3 sequence: CASSFSPLLQETQYF. The DNA for the CDR3 is TGTGCCAGCAGCTTTAGCCCCCTACTTCAGGAGACCCAGTACTTC.

This clonotype was counted at least ten times. The V call is TRBV30, the J call TRBJ2-7, with D perhaps TRBD1 or TRBD2 (5 bases each). CDR3 size: 15 residues. Germline V gene lookup returns CDR1 GTSNPN and CDR2 SVGIG (reference sequence). Trimming left V 1 base short and J 0 bases short, with 13 bases between. The CDR3 bases are TGTGCCTGGAGTGGGGGGACGACGAGCTCCTACGAGCAGTACTTC. This translates into CAWSGGTTSSYEQYF.

A note on this clonotype: This likely came from a read error, as a far larger clone is one base away. The chain uses TRBV6-8 and TRBJ2-7; 7 nucleotides agree with TRBD2. The CDR3 runs to 15 residues. In germline, CDR1 is MNHGY, CDR2 SAAAGT. The CDR3 DNA reads TGTACCAGTCTCTGGGAGGGGTTAGGGGTATACGAGCAGTACTTC. Its translation is CTSLWEGLGVYEQYF.

This clonotype was seen repeatedly, ten times or more. The chain has TRBV12-3 or TRBV12-4 and TRBJ1-2, with D possibly matching TRBD1 (5 bases). V dropped 7 bases and J dropped 0 bases, with 24 bases sitting between them. The CDR3 runs 18 residues. CDR3 residues: CASTSGVGGGSANYGYTF. In DNA form, the CDR3 reads TGTGCCAGCACTTCGGGTGTGGGGGGGGGGAGTGCTAACTATGGCTACACCTTC.

This clonotype was observed at least ten times. In DNA, the CDR3 is TGCGCCAGCAGCAGGGACTTAGGACAGGGTCAATTAAATGAGCAGTTCTTC. This gives the protein CASSRDLGQGQLNEQFF. The genes are TRBV5-1 and TRBJ2-1; 8 nucleotides line up with TRBD1. Germline V lookup: CDR1 SGHRS, CDR2 YFSETQ. CDR3 length: 17 residues. Unmatched junction bases numbered 16, after V lost 4 bases and J lost 7 bases. Supplemented by reference TRBV5-1 and TRBJ2-1, the full variable domain reads KAGVTQTPRYLIKTRGQQVTLSCSPISGHRSVSWYQQTPGQGLQFLFEYFSETQRNKGNFPGRFSGRQFSNSRSEMNVSTLELGDSALYLCASSRDLGQGQLNEQFFGPGTRLTVL.

This clonotype has a count of ten or more. The V call is TRBV20-1, the J call TRBJ2-3; tentatively, D is TRBD2 (6 bases). The germline V gene has CDR1 DFQATT and CDR2 SNEGSKA (reference sequence). The CDR3 covers 13 residues. V was shortened by 6 bases and J by 1 base, with 11 bases between the two germline ends. CDR3 protein: CSARGSGTDTQYF. CDR3 DNA sequence: TGCAGTGCCCGGGGGTCCGGCACAGATACGCAGTATTTT.